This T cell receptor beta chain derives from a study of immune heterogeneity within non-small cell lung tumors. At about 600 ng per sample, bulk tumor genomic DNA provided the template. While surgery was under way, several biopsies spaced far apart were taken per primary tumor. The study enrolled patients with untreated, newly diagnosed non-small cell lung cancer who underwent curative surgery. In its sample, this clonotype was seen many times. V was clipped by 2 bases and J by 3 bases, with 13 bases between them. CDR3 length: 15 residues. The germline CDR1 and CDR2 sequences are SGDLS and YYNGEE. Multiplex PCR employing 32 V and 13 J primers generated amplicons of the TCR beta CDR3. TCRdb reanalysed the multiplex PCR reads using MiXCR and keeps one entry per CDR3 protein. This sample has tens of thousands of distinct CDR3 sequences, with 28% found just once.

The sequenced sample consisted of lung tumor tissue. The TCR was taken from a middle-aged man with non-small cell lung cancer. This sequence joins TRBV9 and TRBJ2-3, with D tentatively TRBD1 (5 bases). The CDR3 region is CASSVAAGLTDTQYF. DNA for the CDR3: TGTGCCAGCAGCGTGGCGGCAGGGTTGACAGATACGCAGTATTTT. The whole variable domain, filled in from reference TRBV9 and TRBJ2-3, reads DSGVTQTPKHLITATGQRVTLRCSPRSGDLSVYWYQQSLDQGLQFLIQYYNGEERAKGNILERFSAQQFPDLHSELNLSSLELGDSALYFCASSVAAGLTDTQYFGPGTRLTVL.